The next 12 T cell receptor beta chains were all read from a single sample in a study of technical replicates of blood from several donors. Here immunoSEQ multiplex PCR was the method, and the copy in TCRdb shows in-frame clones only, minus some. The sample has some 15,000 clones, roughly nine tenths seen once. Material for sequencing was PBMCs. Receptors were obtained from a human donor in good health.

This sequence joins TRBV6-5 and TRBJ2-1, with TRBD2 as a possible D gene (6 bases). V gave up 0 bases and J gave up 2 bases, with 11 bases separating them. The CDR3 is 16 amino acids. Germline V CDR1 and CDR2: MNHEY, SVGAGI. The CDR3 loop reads CASSYSAGLTYNEQFF. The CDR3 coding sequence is TGTGCCAGCAGTTACTCGGCGGGACTCACCTACAATGAGCAGTTCTTC.

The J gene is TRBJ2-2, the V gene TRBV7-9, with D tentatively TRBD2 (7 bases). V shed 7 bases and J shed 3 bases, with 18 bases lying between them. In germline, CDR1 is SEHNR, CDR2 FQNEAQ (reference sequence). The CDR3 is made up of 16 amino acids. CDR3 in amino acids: CASTPAAGAYTGELFF. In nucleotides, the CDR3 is TGTGCCAGCACCCCTGCTGCGGGGGCTTACACCGGGGAGCTGTTTTTT.

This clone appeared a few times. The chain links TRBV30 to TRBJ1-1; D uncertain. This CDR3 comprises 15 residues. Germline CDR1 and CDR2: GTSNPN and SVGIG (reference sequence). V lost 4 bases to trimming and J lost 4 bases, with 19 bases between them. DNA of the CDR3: TGTGCCTGGACGCGCGGCGGAGCGATGGGCACTGAAGCTTTCTTT. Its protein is CAWTRGGAMGTEAFF.

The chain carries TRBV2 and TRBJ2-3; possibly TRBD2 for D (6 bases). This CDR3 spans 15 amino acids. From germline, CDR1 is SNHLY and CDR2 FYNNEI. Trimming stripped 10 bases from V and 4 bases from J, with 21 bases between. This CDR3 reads CATQWGLATADTQYF. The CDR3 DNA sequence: TGTGCCACCCAGTGGGGTCTAGCGACGGCAGATACGCAGTATTTT. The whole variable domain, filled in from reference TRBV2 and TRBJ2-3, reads EPEVTQTPSHQVTQMGQEVILRCVPISNHLYFYWYRQILGQKVEFLVSFYNNEISEKSEIFDDQFSVERPDGSNFTLKIRSTKLEDSAMYFCATQWGLATADTQYFGPGTRLTVL.

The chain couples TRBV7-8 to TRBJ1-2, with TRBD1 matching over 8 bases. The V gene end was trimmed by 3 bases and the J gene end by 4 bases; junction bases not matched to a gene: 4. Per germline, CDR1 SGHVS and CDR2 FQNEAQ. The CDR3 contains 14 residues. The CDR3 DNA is TGTGCCAGCAGCTTGGAAGGACAGGGCTATGGCTACACCTTC. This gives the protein CASSLEGQGYGYTF.

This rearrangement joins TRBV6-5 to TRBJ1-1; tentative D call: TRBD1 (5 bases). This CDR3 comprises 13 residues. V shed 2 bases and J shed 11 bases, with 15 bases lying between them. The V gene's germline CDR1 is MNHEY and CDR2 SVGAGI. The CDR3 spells CASSYTEAGPAFF. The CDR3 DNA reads TGTGCCAGCAGTTACACAGAGGCGGGGCCCGCTTTCTTT.

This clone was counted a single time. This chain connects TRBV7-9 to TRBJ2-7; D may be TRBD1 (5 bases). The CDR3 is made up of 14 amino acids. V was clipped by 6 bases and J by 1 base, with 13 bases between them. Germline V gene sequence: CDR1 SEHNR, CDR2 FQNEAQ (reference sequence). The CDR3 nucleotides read TGTGCCAGCAGTCAGCAGGGCGGATCCTACGAGCAGTACTTC. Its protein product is CASSQQGGSYEQYF.

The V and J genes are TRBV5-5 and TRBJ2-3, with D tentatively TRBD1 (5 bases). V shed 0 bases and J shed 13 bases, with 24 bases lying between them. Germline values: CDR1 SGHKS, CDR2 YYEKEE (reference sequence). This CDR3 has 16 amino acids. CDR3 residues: CASSLEWGGRGLGEYF. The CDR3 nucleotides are TGTGCCAGCAGCTTGGAATGGGGCGGTAGGGGCCTCGGAGAGTATTTT.

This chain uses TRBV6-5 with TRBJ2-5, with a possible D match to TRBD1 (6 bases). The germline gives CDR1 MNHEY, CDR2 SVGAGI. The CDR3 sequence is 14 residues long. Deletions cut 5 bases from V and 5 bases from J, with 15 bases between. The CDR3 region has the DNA TGTGCCAGCAGTCAAGGACAGTCCTCGGAGACCCAGTACTTC. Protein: CASSQGQSSETQYF.

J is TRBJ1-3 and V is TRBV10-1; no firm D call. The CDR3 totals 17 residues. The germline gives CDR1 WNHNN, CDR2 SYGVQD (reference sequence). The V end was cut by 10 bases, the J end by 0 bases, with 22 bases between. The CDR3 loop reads CANPRVGIAYSGNTIYF. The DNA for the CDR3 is TGCGCCAATCCGCGGGTGGGGATCGCCTACTCTGGAAACACCATATATTTT.

The CDR3 nucleotides are TGTGCCAGCAGCTTGGGGACAGAAACAGATACGCAGTATTTT. It encodes CASSLGTETDTQYF. This chain links TRBV5-6 with TRBJ2-3; weak D call: TRBD1 (6 bases). Germline V gives CDR1 SGHDT, CDR2 YYEEEE. Trimming removed 0 bases from V and 3 bases from J, with 8 bases in between. This CDR3 is built from 14 residues.

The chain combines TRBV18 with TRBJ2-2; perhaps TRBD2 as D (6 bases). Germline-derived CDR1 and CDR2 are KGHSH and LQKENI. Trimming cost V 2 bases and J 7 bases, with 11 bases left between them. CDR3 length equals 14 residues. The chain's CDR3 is CASSPVVTSGELFF. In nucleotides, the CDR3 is TGTGCCAGCTCACCAGTAGTGACTAGCGGGGAGCTGTTTTTT. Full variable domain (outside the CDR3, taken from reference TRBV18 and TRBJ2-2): NAGVMQNPRHLVRRRGQEARLRCSPMKGHSHVYWYRQLPEEGLKFMVYLQKENIIDESGMPKERFSAEFPKEGPSILRIQQVVRGDSAAYFCASSPVVTSGELFFGEGSRLTVL.